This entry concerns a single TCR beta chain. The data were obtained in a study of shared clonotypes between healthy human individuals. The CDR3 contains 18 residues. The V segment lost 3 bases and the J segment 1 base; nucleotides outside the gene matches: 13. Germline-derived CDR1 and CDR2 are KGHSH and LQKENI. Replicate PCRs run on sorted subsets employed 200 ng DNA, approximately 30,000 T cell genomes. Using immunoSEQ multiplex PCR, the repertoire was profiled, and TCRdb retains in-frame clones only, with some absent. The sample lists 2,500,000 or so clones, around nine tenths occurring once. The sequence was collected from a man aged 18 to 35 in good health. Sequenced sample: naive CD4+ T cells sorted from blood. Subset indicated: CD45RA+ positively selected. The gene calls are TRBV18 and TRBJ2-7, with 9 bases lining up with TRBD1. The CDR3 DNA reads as TGTGCCAGCTCACCTTCCCCCGGGACAGGGAATACTTCCTACGAGCAGTACTTC. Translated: CASSPSPGTGNTSYEQYF.